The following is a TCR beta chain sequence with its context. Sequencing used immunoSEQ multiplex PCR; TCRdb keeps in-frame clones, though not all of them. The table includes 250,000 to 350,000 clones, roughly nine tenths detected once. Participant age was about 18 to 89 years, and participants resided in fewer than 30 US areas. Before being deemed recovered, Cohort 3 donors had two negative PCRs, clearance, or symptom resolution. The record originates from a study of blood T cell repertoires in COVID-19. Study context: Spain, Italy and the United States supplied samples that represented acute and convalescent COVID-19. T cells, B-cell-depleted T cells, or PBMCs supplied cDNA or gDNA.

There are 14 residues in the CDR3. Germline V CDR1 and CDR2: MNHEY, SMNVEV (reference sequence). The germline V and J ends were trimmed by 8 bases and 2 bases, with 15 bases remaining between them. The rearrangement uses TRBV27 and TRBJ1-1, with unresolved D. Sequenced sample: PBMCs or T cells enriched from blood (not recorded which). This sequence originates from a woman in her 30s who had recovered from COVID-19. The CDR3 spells CASHAGRGNTEAFF. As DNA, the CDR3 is TGTGCCAGCCATGCGGGCAGAGGTAACACTGAAGCTTTCTTT.